These 16 T cell receptor beta chains came from one sample sequenced in a study of beta chain features in type 1 diabetes. The sequenced template was cDNA made from the entire isolated RNA. Sequenced by immunoSEQ multiplex PCR; TCRdb stores in-frame clones only, minus some. The sample lists about 52,000 clones, 35% to 50% occurring once. Points from the study as a whole: When Type 1 diabetes patients were examined, their TCRB CDR3s proved moderately but significantly shorter in all four CD4+ subsets.

Their recognized antigens are unknown. The sequencing sample was made of Tregs from blood. These receptors were taken from a man in his thirties or forties with type 1 diabetes.

The rearrangement uses TRBV29-1 and TRBJ2-3; TRBD2 aligns across 13 bases. V shed 6 bases, J shed 0 bases, and the junction held 6 bases outside the gene matches. CDR3 length: 16 amino acids. Germline V gene sequence: CDR1 SQVTM, CDR2 ANQGSEA. The CDR3 DNA reads TGCAGCGTCACCGGGACTAGCGGGGCTAGCACAGATACGCAGTATTTT. Protein: CSVTGTSGASTDTQYF.

This clone came up a few times. This chain joins TRBV23-1 and TRBJ2-2; weak D call: TRBD1 (5 bases). TRBV23-1 is given ORF status, its function remaining uncertain. The V gene lost 4 bases and the J gene lost 3 bases, with 18 bases spanning the gap. This CDR3 has 17 amino acids. The CDR3 DNA is TGCGCCAGCAGTCCTGAATTGGTGAGACAGCACACCGGGGAGCTGTTTTTT. This gives the protein CASSPELVRQHTGELFF.

This clone was detected a few times. The chain combines TRBV27 with TRBJ2-5; D unclear. The CDR3 is 17 residues long. Trimming left V 3 bases short and J 5 bases short, with 22 bases between. Germline V gives CDR1 MNHEY, CDR2 SMNVEV (reference sequence). The CDR3 sequence: CASSFATAVKIGETQYF. In DNA form, the CDR3 reads TGTGCCAGCAGTTTTGCTACCGCGGTGAAAATTGGTGAGACCCAGTACTTC.

The CDR3: CASSVGGYEQYF. The CDR3 nucleotides read TGTGCCAGCAGCGTAGGCGGTTACGAGCAGTACTTC. The rearrangement uses TRBV9 and TRBJ2-7, with D unclear. This CDR3 comprises 12 residues. The ends were cut back, 0 bases at V and 4 bases at J, with 5 bases in the middle. Germline CDR1 and CDR2: SGDLS and YYNGEE.

The V gene is TRBV7-9, the J gene TRBJ2-1; TRBD2 might be the D (6 bases). Trimming shortened V by 4 bases and J by 1 base, and 17 bases separated the two germline ends. The CDR3 runs to 17 residues. Germline CDR1 SEHNR, CDR2 FQNEAQ (reference sequence). Here the CDR3 reads CASSSELGTVSYNEQFF. Written as DNA, the CDR3 is TGTGCCAGCAGCTCCGAGCTCGGGACTGTTTCCTACAATGAGCAGTTCTTC.

J is TRBJ2-1 and V is TRBV5-4; TRBD2 agrees at 7 bases. V trimming: 0 bases; J trimming: 9 bases; junction bases outside the gene matches: 15. The CDR3 is 17 residues long. From germline, CDR1 is SGHNT and CDR2 YYREEE (reference sequence). The CDR3: CASSLAGWGGTLIEQFF. In nucleotides, the CDR3 is TGTGCCAGCAGCTTGGCCGGGTGGGGGGGAACTTTAATTGAGCAGTTCTTC.

The chain employs TRBV7-2 and TRBJ1-5, with 7 bases identical to TRBD1. The CDR3 covers 14 residues. Germline V CDR1 and CDR2: SGHTA, FQGNSA. The V and J ends lost 5 bases and 2 bases, in that order; junction bases with no gene match: 3. The CDR3 DNA is TGTGCCAGCAGCACAGGGGATGGCAATCAGCCCCAGCATTTT. Amino acid sequence: CASSTGDGNQPQHF.

V gene TRBV7-9 combines with J gene TRBJ2-5; 7 bases agree with TRBD2. The CDR3 spans 15 residues. Germline V gene data show CDR1 as SEHNR and CDR2 as FQNEAQ (reference sequence). V was pared by 2 bases and J by 5 bases, with 8 bases of the junction left unmatched. CDR3 residues: CASSLNLGGTETQYF. The CDR3, as DNA: TGTGCCAGCAGCTTAAATTTGGGGGGGACGGAGACCCAGTACTTC.

The CDR3 protein is CASTFSGNTIYF. In nucleotides, the CDR3 is TGTGCCAGCACCTTCTCCGGAAACACCATATATTTT. The chain has TRBV7-8 and TRBJ1-3, with no clear D. The CDR3 sequence is 12 residues long. CDR1 SGHVS and CDR2 FQNEAQ come from the germline V gene. Trimming stripped 7 bases from V and 4 bases from J, with 8 bases between.

V gene TRBV4-2 combines with J gene TRBJ2-7; tentative D call: TRBD2 (6 bases). Germline lookup yields CDR1 LGHNA and CDR2 YNFKEQ. Trimming cost V 4 bases and J 2 bases, with 21 bases left between them. The CDR3 covers 17 residues. The CDR3 sequence: CASSPYDNTGAPYEQYF. CDR3 bases: TGTGCCAGCAGCCCATACGATAACACGGGAGCCCCCTACGAGCAGTACTTC.

The chain has TRBV28 and TRBJ2-1; possibly TRBD2 for D (6 bases). This CDR3 is 15 amino acids long. Germline V gene lookup returns CDR1 MDHEN and CDR2 SYDVKM. Trimming took off 2 bases at V and 0 bases at J, with 8 bases between the two ends. CDR3 DNA sequence: TGTGCCAGCAGTTTAGCGGGGAGCTCCTACAATGAGCAGTTCTTC. This codes for CASSLAGSSYNEQFF.

The chain couples TRBV2 to TRBJ2-7; a possible D gene is TRBD1 (5 bases). The germline V gene encodes CDR1 SNHLY and CDR2 FYNNEI. This CDR3 is 13 amino acids long. Trimming pared 4 bases from V and 2 bases from J, leaving 9 bases between. Here the CDR3 reads CASSGTPPYEQYF. CDR3 coding DNA: TGTGCCAGCAGTGGGACACCCCCCTACGAGCAGTACTTC.

The chain has TRBV5-1 and TRBJ2-7; a weak D match, TRBD1 (5 bases). Trimming took off 0 bases at V and 3 bases at J, with 7 bases between the two ends. Germline lookup yields CDR1 SGHRS and CDR2 YFSETQ. The CDR3 runs to 13 residues. CDR3 region: CASSLGGGYEQYF. The CDR3 coding sequence is TGCGCCAGCAGCTTGGGGGGCGGCTACGAGCAGTACTTC.

The genes are TRBV5-1 and TRBJ2-3; D may be TRBD2 (5 bases). V lost 4 bases and J 3 bases, leaving 12 bases between the germline ends. Germline CDR1 and CDR2: SGHRS and YFSETQ. The CDR3 is made up of 14 amino acids. The CDR3 region has the DNA TGCGCCAGCAGCCCCGGGGAGCATACAGATACGCAGTATTTT. It translates to CASSPGEHTDTQYF.

The CDR3 spells CASSARQERNTIYF. CDR3 nucleotides: TGTGCCAGCAGCGCCAGACAGGAGAGAAACACCATATATTTT. The chain employs TRBV5-4 and TRBJ1-3; TRBD1 might be the D (6 bases). Per the germline V gene, CDR1 is SGHNT and CDR2 is YYREEE (reference sequence). This CDR3 is 14 amino acids long. Trimming pared 4 bases from V and 5 bases from J, leaving 13 bases between.

The chain combines TRBV19 with TRBJ2-7; tentative D call: TRBD2 (6 bases). Germline CDR1 is LNHDA and CDR2 is SQIVND (reference sequence). This CDR3 is 16 amino acids long. Trimming stripped 5 bases from V and 5 bases from J, with 22 bases between. CDR3 region: CASSSTPDRRGDEQYF. The CDR3 nucleotides read TGTGCCAGTAGTTCCACCCCCGACCGACGCGGGGACGAGCAGTACTTC.